Listed below are T cell receptor beta chains from one sample, sequenced in a study of T cell responses to AZD1222 COVID-19 vaccine. Profiled with immunoSEQ multiplex PCR; TCRdb holds only in-frame clones, not every one. This sample has approximately 150,000 clones, with 91% found just once. Sequenced here: peripheral blood, sampled 28 days after the second dose of the MenACWY control vaccine. The receptors come from an adult who received the MenACWY meningococcal vaccine as a control. CDR3s include the opening cysteine and the closing phenylalanine or tryptophan. The order of the fields is D gene, clone size, V gene, J gene, CDR3 protein, CDR3 DNA. A D gene is named only where the DNA matches it firmly. For some rows the clone size is stated as once, few or many, or as a class when expanded; others skip it.

D: NA
size: NA
V: TRBV2
J: TRBJ2-2
CDR3: CASSKERPGELFF
DNA: TGTGCCAGCAGTAAGGAGCGACCCGGGGAGCTGTTTTTT

D: TRBD1
size: NA
V: TRBV7-2
J: TRBJ1-2
CDR3: CASSVGQQGYGYTF
DNA: TGTGCCAGCAGCGTGGGACAGCAGGGCTATGGCTACACCTTC

D: NA
size: NA
V: TRBV7-8
J: TRBJ2-7
CDR3: CASSLGLISYEQYF
DNA: TGTGCCAGCAGCTTAGGTCTTATCTCCTACGAGCAGTACTTC

D: TRBD1
size: NA
V: TRBV2
J: TRBJ1-4
CDR3: CASRSGQGGQKLFF
DNA: TGTGCCAGCAGATCGGGACAGGGTGGGCAAAAACTGTTTTTT

D: NA
size: NA
V: TRBV6-6
J: TRBJ1-2
CDR3: CASSYGSWERDGYTF
DNA: TGTGCCAGCAGTTACGGGTCCTGGGAAAGGGATGGCTACACCTTC

D: TRBD1
size: NA
V: TRBV19
J: TRBJ1-1
CDR3: CATGGQALNTEAFF
DNA: TGTGCCACTGGAGGACAGGCACTGAACACTGAAGCTTTCTTT

D: NA
size: once
V: TRBV9
J: TRBJ1-1
CDR3: CASSVVQAAPNTEAFF
DNA: TGTGCCAGCAGCGTAGTACAAGCAGCCCCCAACACTGAAGCTTTCTTT

D: TRBD1
size: NA
V: TRBV24-1
J: TRBJ2-7
CDR3: CATSDSGTGVYEQYF
DNA: TGTGCCACCAGTGATTCCGGGACAGGGGTCTACGAGCAGTACTTC

D: TRBD2
size: once
V: TRBV18
J: TRBJ2-1
CDR3: CASSPGLDYNEQFF
DNA: TGTGCCAGCTCACCGGGACTAGACTACAATGAGCAGTTCTTC

D: NA
size: NA
V: TRBV11-2
J: TRBJ1-1
CDR3: CASSALTVMNTEAFF
DNA: TGTGCCAGCAGCGCCCTGACAGTTATGAACACTGAAGCTTTCTTT

D: TRBD2
size: few
V: TRBV18
J: TRBJ2-7
CDR3: CASSPVGGSGSLYEQYF
DNA: TGTGCCAGCTCACCAGTGGGCGGTAGCGGGAGCCTCTACGAGCAGTACTTC

D: NA
size: NA
V: TRBV7-8
J: TRBJ2-7
CDR3: CASSFPSGYEQYF
DNA: TGTGCCAGCAGCTTTCCTTCGGGCTACGAGCAGTACTTC

D: TRBD1
size: NA
V: TRBV4-3
J: TRBJ1-6
CDR3: CASSQDRDRSGSPLHF
DNA: TGCGCCAGCAGCCAAGATAGGGACAGGTCGGGGTCACCCCTCCACTTT

D: NA
size: few
V: TRBV5-1
J: TRBJ2-1
CDR3: CASSLSQETFNEQFF
DNA: TGCGCCAGCAGCTTGTCACAGGAGACATTCAATGAGCAGTTCTTC

D: TRBD1
size: once
V: TRBV5-1
J: TRBJ1-2
CDR3: CASSRTGGEGGYTF
DNA: TGCGCCAGCAGCCGGACAGGGGGCGAAGGTGGCTACACCTTC

D: TRBD1
size: NA
V: TRBV3-1/TRBV3-2
J: TRBJ1-2
CDR3: CASSQEWTGAGYTF
DNA: TGTGCCAGCAGCCAAGAGTGGACAGGGGCCGGCTACACCTTC

D: TRBD1
size: NA
V: TRBV6-6
J: TRBJ1-1
CDR3: CASSYRQGAGEAFF
DNA: TGTGCCAGCAGTTACAGGCAGGGGGCGGGTGAAGCTTTCTTT

D: NA
size: NA
V: TRBV7-6
J: TRBJ1-6
CDR3: CASSLDQGPNSPLHF
DNA: TGTGCCAGCAGCTTAGATCAGGGCCCTAATTCACCCCTCCACTTT

D: NA
size: NA
V: TRBV4-1
J: TRBJ2-3
CDR3: CASSQASMASDTQYF
DNA: TGCGCCAGCAGCCAAGCCAGCATGGCTAGCGACACGCAGTATTTT

D: TRBD1
size: NA
V: TRBV2
J: TRBJ2-2
CDR3: CASVPGQGRAGELFF
DNA: TGTGCCAGCGTTCCGGGACAGGGAAGGGCCGGGGAGCTGTTTTTT

D: TRBD2
size: NA
V: TRBV7-2
J: TRBJ2-3
CDR3: CASSLASGGPDTQYF
DNA: TGTGCCAGCAGCTTAGCTAGCGGGGGGCCGGATACGCAGTATTTT

D: TRBD1
size: NA
V: TRBV6-2/TRBV6-3
J: TRBJ1-6
CDR3: CASSDPGTGDNSPLHF
DNA: TGTGCCAGCAGTGACCCCGGGACAGGAGATAATTCACCCCTCCACTTT

D: NA
size: once
V: TRBV19
J: TRBJ2-2
CDR3: CASTRLPEGNTGELFF
DNA: TGTGCCAGTACTAGACTCCCGGAGGGGAACACCGGGGAGCTGTTTTTT

D: NA
size: NA
V: TRBV28
J: TRBJ1-4
CDR3: CATKGGELFF
DNA: TGTGCTACCAAAGGGGGGGAACTGTTTTTT

D: TRBD2
size: once
V: TRBV24-1
J: TRBJ2-3
CDR3: CATSDLSLAGGPDTQYF
DNA: TGTGCCACCAGTGATTTGTCTCTAGCGGGGGGCCCAGATACGCAGTATTTT

D: TRBD2
size: once
V: TRBV7-9
J: TRBJ2-5
CDR3: CASDLAGTQETQYF
DNA: TGTGCCAGCGACTTAGCGGGGACCCAAGAGACCCAGTACTTC

D: TRBD2
size: NA
V: TRBV6-5
J: TRBJ2-1
CDR3: CASRDFGGGEFF
DNA: TGTGCCAGCAGGGATTTTGGGGGGGGTGAGTTCTTC

D: TRBD2
size: NA
V: TRBV11-3
J: TRBJ2-3
CDR3: CASSFRRGSLTDTQYF
DNA: TGTGCCAGCAGCTTCCGGCGGGGGTCCCTCACAGATACGCAGTATTTT

D: NA
size: NA
V: TRBV20-1
J: TRBJ1-5
CDR3: CSASGGQNLVSNQPQHF
DNA: TGCAGTGCTAGTGGAGGACAGAATTTGGTTAGCAATCAGCCCCAGCATTTT

D: NA
size: few
V: TRBV9
J: TRBJ2-6
CDR3: CASSPGGGLGANVLTF
DNA: TGTGCCAGCAGCCCAGGGGGGGGACTTGGGGCCAACGTCCTGACTTTC

D: TRBD1
size: NA
V: TRBV18
J: TRBJ1-3
CDR3: CASSPGQGAAGNTIYF
DNA: TGTGCCAGCTCACCAGGACAGGGCGCAGCTGGAAACACCATATATTTT

D: NA
size: NA
V: TRBV19
J: TRBJ2-5
CDR3: CASSIEGRGQETQYF
DNA: TGTGCCAGTAGTATAGAAGGCAGGGGCCAAGAGACCCAGTACTTC

D: NA
size: NA
V: TRBV5-6
J: TRBJ2-7
CDR3: CASSPQGRTYEQYF
DNA: TGTGCCAGCAGCCCCCAGGGTCGGACCTACGAGCAGTACTTC

D: NA
size: NA
V: TRBV30
J: TRBJ1-1
CDR3: CAWSPGVMNTEAFF
DNA: TGTGCCTGGAGCCCCGGGGTTATGAACACTGAAGCTTTCTTT

D: TRBD1
size: NA
V: TRBV6-2/TRBV6-3
J: TRBJ2-7
CDR3: CASSPGQGAYPYEQYF
DNA: TGTGCCAGCAGCCCGGGACAGGGGGCATACCCCTACGAGCAGTACTTC

D: NA
size: NA
V: TRBV6-1
J: TRBJ2-7
CDR3: CASSEARPNYEQYF
DNA: TGTGCCAGCAGTGAAGCGAGACCTAACTACGAGCAGTACTTC

D: NA
size: NA
V: TRBV29-1
J: TRBJ1-2
CDR3: CSVETGGYTF
DNA: TGCAGCGTTGAAACCGGCGGCTACACCTTC

D: TRBD1
size: NA
V: TRBV5-1
J: TRBJ1-3
CDR3: CASSSGGTGVGNTIYF
DNA: TGCGCCAGCAGCTCCGGGGGGACAGGGGTTGGAAACACCATATATTTT

D: NA
size: NA
V: TRBV24-1
J: TRBJ2-1
CDR3: CATSDTGYNEQFF
DNA: TGTGCCACCAGTGATACAGGGTACAATGAGCAGTTCTTC

D: NA
size: NA
V: TRBV4-1
J: TRBJ2-7
CDR3: CASSAGPDRATYEQYF
DNA: TGCGCCAGCAGCGCGGGACCGGACAGAGCTACCTACGAGCAGTACTTC

D: NA
size: NA
V: TRBV7-6
J: TRBJ2-7
CDR3: CASSLVAGRGSYEQYF
DNA: TGTGCCAGCAGCTTAGTGGCGGGAAGGGGCTCCTACGAGCAGTACTTC

D: NA
size: NA
V: TRBV2
J: TRBJ1-5
CDR3: CAINTGSGNQPQHF
DNA: TGTGCCATTAACACAGGGAGCGGCAATCAGCCCCAGCATTTT

D: NA
size: NA
V: TRBV18
J: TRBJ1-1
CDR3: CASSIQGGTEAFF
DNA: TGTGCCAGCTCCATTCAGGGAGGGACTGAAGCTTTCTTT

D: TRBD2
size: once
V: TRBV4-1
J: TRBJ2-3
CDR3: CASSQDRLAGGADTQYF
DNA: TGCGCCAGCAGCCAAGATAGACTAGCGGGAGGCGCAGATACGCAGTATTTT

D: NA
size: NA
V: TRBV5-1
J: TRBJ2-1
CDR3: CASSLVQGGNNEQFF
DNA: TGCGCCAGCAGCTTAGTTCAGGGGGGTAACAATGAGCAGTTCTTC

D: TRBD1
size: few
V: TRBV27
J: TRBJ1-2
CDR3: CASSSQAGQGNYGYTF
DNA: TGTGCCAGCAGTTCTCAAGCGGGACAGGGGAACTATGGCTACACCTTC

D: TRBD1
size: NA
V: TRBV15
J: TRBJ1-4
CDR3: CATSTPLRAGQGNEKLFF
DNA: TGTGCCACCAGCACACCCCTACGTGCCGGACAGGGAAATGAAAAACTGTTTTTT

D: TRBD2
size: few
V: TRBV6-5
J: TRBJ2-7
CDR3: CASSSLGLAYEQYF
DNA: TGTGCCAGCAGTTCCTTAGGACTAGCCTACGAGCAGTACTTC

D: TRBD1
size: once
V: TRBV2
J: TRBJ1-4
CDR3: CASSQQGTNEKLFF
DNA: TGTGCCAGCAGTCAACAGGGGACTAATGAAAAACTGTTTTTT

D: NA
size: NA
V: TRBV5-5
J: TRBJ2-3
CDR3: CASSLAGSTDTQYF
DNA: TGTGCCAGCAGCTTGGCGGGTAGCACAGATACGCAGTATTTT